The sequence of this T cell receptor (beta chain) was determined in a study of control samples from healthy donors and cancer patients. Per the germline V gene, CDR1 is SGHRS and CDR2 is YFSETQ. Trimming shortened V by 0 bases and J by 5 bases, and 14 bases separated the two germline ends. CDR3 size: 15 residues. This table comes from immunoSEQ multiplex PCR, and its TCRdb copy is limited to in-frame clones, with some not included. This sample has about 100,000 clones, with 85% to 90% found just once. The V and J genes are TRBV5-1 and TRBJ1-2, with TRBD1 as a possible D gene (5 bases). The receptor's source is a man aged 25 to 40 in good health. Sequencing was performed on blood. The CDR3 sequence is CASSLEPNGGYGYTF. CDR3 in DNA: TGCGCCAGCAGCTTGGAACCTAACGGGGGTTATGGCTACACCTTC.